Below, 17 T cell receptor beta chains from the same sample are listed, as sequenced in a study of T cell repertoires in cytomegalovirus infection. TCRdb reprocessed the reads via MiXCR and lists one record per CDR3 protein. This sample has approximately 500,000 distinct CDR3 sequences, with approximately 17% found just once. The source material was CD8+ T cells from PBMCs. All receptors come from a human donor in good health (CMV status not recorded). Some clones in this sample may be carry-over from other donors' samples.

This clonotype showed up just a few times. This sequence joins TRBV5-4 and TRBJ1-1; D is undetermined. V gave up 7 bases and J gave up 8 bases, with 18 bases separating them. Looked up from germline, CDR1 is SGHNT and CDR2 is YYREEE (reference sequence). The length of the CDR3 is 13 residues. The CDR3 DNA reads TGTGCCAGCCAAACCTGGGCGTCCAGGGAAGCTTTCTTT. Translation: CASQTWASREAFF.

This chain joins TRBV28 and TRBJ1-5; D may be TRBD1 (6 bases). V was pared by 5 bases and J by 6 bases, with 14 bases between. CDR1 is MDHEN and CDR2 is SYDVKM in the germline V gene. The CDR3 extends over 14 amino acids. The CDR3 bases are TGTGCCAGCAGTCCGACAAGGGGGGTTCAGCCCCAGCATTTT. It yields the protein CASSPTRGVQPQHF.

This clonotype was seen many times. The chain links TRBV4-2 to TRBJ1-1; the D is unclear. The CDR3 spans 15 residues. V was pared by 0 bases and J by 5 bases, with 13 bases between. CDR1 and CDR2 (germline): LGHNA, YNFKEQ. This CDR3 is CASSQEKYSGTEAFF. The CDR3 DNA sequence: TGTGCCAGCAGCCAAGAAAAATACAGCGGGACTGAAGCTTTCTTT.

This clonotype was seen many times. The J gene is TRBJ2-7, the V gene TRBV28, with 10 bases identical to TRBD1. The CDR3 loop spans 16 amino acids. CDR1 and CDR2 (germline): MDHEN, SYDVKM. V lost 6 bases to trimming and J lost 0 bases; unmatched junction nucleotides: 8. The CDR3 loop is CASSPTGTGASYEQYF. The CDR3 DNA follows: TGTGCCAGCAGCCCAACCGGGACAGGGGCCTCCTACGAGCAGTACTTC.

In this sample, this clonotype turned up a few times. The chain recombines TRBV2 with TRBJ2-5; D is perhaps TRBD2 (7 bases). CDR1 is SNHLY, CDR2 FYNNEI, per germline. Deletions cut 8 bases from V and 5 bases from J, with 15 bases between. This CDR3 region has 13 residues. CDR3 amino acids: CASPRGAGETQYF. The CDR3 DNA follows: TGTGCCAGCCCCCGGGGGGCCGGGGAGACCCAGTACTTC.

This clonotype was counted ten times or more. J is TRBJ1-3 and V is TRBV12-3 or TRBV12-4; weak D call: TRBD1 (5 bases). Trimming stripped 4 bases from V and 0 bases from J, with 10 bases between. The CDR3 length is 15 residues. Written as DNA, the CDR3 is TGTGCCAGCAGTTCCGAGGGGACCTCTGGAAACACCATATATTTT. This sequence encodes CASSSEGTSGNTIYF.

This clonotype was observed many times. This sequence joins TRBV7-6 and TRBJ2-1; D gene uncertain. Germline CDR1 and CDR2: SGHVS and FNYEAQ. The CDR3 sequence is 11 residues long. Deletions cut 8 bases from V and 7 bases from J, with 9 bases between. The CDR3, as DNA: TGTGCCAGCTTGGAAGGGAATGAGCAGTTCTTC. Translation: CASLEGNEQFF.

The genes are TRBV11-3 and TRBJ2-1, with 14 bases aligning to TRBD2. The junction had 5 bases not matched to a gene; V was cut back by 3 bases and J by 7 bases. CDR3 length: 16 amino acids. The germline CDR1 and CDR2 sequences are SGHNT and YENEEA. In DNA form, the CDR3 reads TGTGCCAGCAGCTTGCGGACTAGCGGGAGGATGAATGAGCAGTTCTTC. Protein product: CASSLRTSGRMNEQFF.

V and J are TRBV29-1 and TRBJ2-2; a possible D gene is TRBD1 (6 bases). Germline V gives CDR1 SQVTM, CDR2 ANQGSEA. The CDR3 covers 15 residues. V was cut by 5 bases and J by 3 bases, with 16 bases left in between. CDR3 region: CSVRIKQGDTGELFF. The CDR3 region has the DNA TGCAGCGTTAGGATCAAACAGGGTGACACCGGGGAGCTGTTTTTT.

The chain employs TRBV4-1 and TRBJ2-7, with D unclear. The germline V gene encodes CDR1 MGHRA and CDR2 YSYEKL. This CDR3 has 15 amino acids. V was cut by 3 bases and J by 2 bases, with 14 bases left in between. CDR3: CASSQSPDGTYEQYF. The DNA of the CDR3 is TGCGCCAGCAGCCAGAGCCCCGACGGAACCTACGAGCAGTACTTC.

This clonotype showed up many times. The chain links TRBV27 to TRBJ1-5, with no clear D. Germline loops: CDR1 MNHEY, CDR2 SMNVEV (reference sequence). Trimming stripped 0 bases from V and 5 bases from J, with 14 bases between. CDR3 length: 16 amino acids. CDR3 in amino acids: CASSLSRVGVDQPQHF. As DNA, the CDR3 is TGTGCCAGCAGTTTATCCCGCGTCGGGGTAGATCAGCCCCAGCATTTT.

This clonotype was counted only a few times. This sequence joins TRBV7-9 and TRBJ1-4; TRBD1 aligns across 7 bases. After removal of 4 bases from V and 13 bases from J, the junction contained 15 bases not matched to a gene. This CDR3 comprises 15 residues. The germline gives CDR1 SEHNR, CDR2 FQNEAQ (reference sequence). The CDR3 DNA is TGTGCCAGCAGCTCATTACAGGGGTCTGATCAAGGACTGTTTTTT. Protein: CASSSLQGSDQGLFF.

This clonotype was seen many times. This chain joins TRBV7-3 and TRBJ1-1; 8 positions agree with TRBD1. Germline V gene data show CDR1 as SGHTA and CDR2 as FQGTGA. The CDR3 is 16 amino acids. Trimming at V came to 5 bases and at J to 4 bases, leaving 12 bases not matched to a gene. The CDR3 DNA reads TGTGCCAGCAGCCCCTCCGGGACAGGTGGATCCACTGAAGCTTTCTTT. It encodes CASSPSGTGGSTEAFF. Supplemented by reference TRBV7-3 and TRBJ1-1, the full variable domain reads GAGVSQTPSNKVTEKGKYVELRCDPISGHTALYWYRQSLGQGPEFLIYFQGTGAADDSGLPNDRFFAVRPEGSVSTLKIQRTERGDSAVYLCASSPSGTGGSTEAFFGQGTRLTVV.

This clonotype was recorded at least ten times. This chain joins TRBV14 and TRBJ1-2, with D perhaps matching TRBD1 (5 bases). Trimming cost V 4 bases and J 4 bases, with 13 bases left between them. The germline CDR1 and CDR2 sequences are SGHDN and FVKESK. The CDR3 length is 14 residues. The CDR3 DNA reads TGTGCCAGCAGCCTCACCGGGACCACCTATGGCTACACCTTC. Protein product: CASSLTGTTYGYTF.

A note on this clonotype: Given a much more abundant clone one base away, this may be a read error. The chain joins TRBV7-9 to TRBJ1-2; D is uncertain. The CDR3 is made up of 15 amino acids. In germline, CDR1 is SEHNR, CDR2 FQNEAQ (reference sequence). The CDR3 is CASSPTGFSNYVYTF. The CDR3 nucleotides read TGTGCCAGCAGCCCGACGGGCTTCTCTAACTATGTCTACACCTTC.

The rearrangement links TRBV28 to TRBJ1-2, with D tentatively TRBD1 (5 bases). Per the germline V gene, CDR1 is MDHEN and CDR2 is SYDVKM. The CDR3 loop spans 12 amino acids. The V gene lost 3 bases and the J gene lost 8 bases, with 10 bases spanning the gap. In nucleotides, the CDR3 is TGTGCCAGCAGTTTGCTGAGGGACGGCTACACCTTC. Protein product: CASSLLRDGYTF.

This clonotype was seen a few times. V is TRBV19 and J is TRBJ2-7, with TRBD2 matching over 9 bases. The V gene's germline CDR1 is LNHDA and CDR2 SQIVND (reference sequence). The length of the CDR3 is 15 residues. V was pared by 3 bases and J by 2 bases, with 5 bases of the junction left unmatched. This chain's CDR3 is CASSIGGGGAYEQYF. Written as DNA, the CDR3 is TGTGCCAGTAGTATTGGAGGCGGGGGGGCCTACGAGCAGTACTTC.